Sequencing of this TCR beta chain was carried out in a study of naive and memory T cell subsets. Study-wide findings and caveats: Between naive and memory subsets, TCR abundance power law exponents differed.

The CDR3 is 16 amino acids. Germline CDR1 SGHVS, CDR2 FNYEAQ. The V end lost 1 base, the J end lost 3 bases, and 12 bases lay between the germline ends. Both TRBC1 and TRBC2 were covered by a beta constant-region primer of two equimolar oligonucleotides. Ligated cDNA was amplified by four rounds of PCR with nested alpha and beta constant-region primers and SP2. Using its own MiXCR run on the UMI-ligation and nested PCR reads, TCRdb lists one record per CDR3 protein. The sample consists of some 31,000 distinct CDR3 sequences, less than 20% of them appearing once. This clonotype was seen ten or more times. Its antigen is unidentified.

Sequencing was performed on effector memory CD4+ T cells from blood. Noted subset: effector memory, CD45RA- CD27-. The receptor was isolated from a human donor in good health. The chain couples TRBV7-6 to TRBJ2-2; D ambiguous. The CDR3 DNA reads TGTGCCAGCAGCTTAGGCAGTAAGCTTTACACCGGGGAGCTGTTTTTT. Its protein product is CASSLGSKLYTGELFF.